This entry lists 2 T cell receptor beta chains sequenced from one sample in a study. TCRdb re-called the 5' RACE reads through MiXCR, storing one row per CDR3 protein. The sample comprises approximately 10,000 distinct CDR3 sequences, about a quarter of which are singletons, and roughly 3.4% rests with the top ten. Cells sorted as Tregs were CD4+, CD25+ and CD127-/low. The specimen sequenced was Tregs sorted from blood. These receptors originate from a female donor with breast cancer.

The J gene is TRBJ1-1, the V gene TRBV19; D not certain. The V gene lost 7 bases and the J gene lost 1 base, with 10 bases spanning the gap. CDR1 LNHDA and CDR2 SQIVND come from the germline V gene (reference sequence). The CDR3 extends over 13 amino acids. The chain's CDR3 is CASKDRENTEAFF. In DNA form, the CDR3 reads TGTGCCAGTAAAGATCGGGAGAACACTGAAGCTTTCTTT.

Concerning this clonotype itself: A read error is possible here, since a much larger clone lies one base away. CDR3 region: CSTSAKRLSYEQYF. The CDR3 DNA sequence: TGCAGTACTTCCGCCAAGCGGTTGTCCTACGAGCAGTACTTC. The chain has TRBV20-1 and TRBJ2-7; perhaps TRBD2 as D (5 bases). This CDR3 has 14 residues. The germline CDR1 and CDR2 sequences are DFQATT and SNEGSKA (reference sequence). V was trimmed by 8 bases and J by 1 base, leaving 18 bases between them.